A selection of T cell receptor beta chains follows, all from one sample in a study of CD8+CD57+ T cells in acquired aplastic anemia. TCRdb reprocessed the reads via MiXCR and lists one record per CDR3 protein. The sample has hundreds of thousands of distinct CDR3 sequences, roughly 64% seen once. The sample consisted of sorted CD4+, CD8+, or CD8+CD57+ T cells (not recorded which) from PBMCs. The origin of the receptors is a human donor in good health, serving as a control. CDR3s leave out the opening cysteine and the closing phenylalanine or tryptophan. Each record gives: V gene, J gene, CDR3 protein.

v_call: TRBV7-2; j_call: TRBJ1-5; cdr3_aa: ASSSGGGKQPQH
v_call: TRBV5-8; j_call: TRBJ2-7; cdr3_aa: ASSLMTANSYEQY
v_call: TRBV11-2; j_call: TRBJ1-3; cdr3_aa: ASRPIRNTIY
v_call: TRBV7-7; j_call: TRBJ2-7; cdr3_aa: ASSLRGARGGQY
v_call: TRBV2; j_call: TRBJ1-3; cdr3_aa: ASSRNRPGSRHTID
v_call: TRBV6-2/TRBV6-3; j_call: TRBJ2-7; cdr3_aa: AISTGQKTGEQY
v_call: TRBV7-8; j_call: TRBJ2-3; cdr3_aa: ASSLIKLGRAAEY
v_call: TRBV12-5; j_call: TRBJ2-7; cdr3_aa: ASGLVLAGGPTRYYEQY
v_call: TRBV5-6; j_call: TRBJ1-3; cdr3_aa: ASSLGTSGNTIY
v_call: TRBV2; j_call: TRBJ2-3; cdr3_aa: ASSVGQVGTDAQY
v_call: TRBV13; j_call: TRBJ2-3; cdr3_aa: ASKTNQRNTQY
v_call: TRBV10-3; j_call: TRBJ1-2; cdr3_aa: AISRPDSGYGIS
v_call: TRBV2; j_call: TRBJ1-1; cdr3_aa: ASSETGGNYGYTCGSRVRAEAF
v_call: TRBV6-2/TRBV6-3; j_call: TRBJ1-2; cdr3_aa: ASSYSIMGGANYGYT
v_call: TRBV12-3/TRBV12-4; j_call: TRBJ1-2; cdr3_aa: ASSFGIQGYGYT
v_call: TRBV10-1; j_call: TRBJ2-1; cdr3_aa: ASSSGGAYNEQF
v_call: TRBV11-1; j_call: TRBJ1-2; cdr3_aa: ASSLDGTNYGYT
v_call: TRBV12-3/TRBV12-4; j_call: TRBJ2-7; cdr3_aa: ASSFAGTRYYEQY
v_call: TRBV9; j_call: TRBJ1-4; cdr3_aa: ASSVGRGGEKLF
v_call: TRBV7-3; j_call: TRBJ2-5; cdr3_aa: ASSSGLAGKEETQY